This T cell receptor beta chain is from a study of blood T cell repertoires in COVID-19. Study-level background: In each case, the material was cDNA or gDNA derived from T cells, B-cell-depleted T cells, or PBMCs.

This clone was seen more than once but under ten times. The CDR3 extends over 16 amino acids. J lost 4 bases, V lost 1 base, and 9 bases had no gene match. Looked up from germline, CDR1 is LGHDT and CDR2 is YNNKEL (reference sequence). Self-reported history from a screening survey and questionnaire set each donor's cohort. Per the original methods: Amplified reference gene primers provided the basis for estimating nucleated cell counts. Sequencing was performed with immunoSEQ multiplex PCR; in TCRdb, only in-frame clones are kept and a portion is missing. The V and J calls and clone size come from that table; D and trimming were worked out from the DNA. The sample carries around 260,000 clones, 70% to 90% recorded once.

This chain uses TRBV3-1 (or the pseudogene TRBV3-2) with TRBJ2-7; 8 bases match TRBD1. Sequencing was performed on PBMCs or T cells enriched from blood (not recorded which). The sequence came from a woman in her 30s who had recovered from COVID-19. Written as DNA, the CDR3 is TGTGCCAGCAGCCAAGCAACCGGGACAGGACCTTACGAGCAGTACTTC. This translates into CASSQATGTGPYEQYF.